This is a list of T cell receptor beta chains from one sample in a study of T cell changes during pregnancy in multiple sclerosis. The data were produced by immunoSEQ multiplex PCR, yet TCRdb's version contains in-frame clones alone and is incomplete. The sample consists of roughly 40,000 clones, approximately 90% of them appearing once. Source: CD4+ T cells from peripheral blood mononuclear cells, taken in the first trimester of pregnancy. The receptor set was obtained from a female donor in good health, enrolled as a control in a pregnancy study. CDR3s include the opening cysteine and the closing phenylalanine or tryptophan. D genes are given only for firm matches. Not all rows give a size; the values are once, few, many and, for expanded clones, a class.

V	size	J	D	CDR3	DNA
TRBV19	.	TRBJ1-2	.	CASSISKSLGGYTF	TGTGCCAGTAGTATTAGCAAGTCCCTCGGGGGCTACACCTTC
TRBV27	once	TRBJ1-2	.	CASTISGVRNYGYTF	TGTGCCAGCACAATCTCAGGGGTGCGCAACTATGGCTACACCTTC
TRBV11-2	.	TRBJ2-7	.	CASSWGRLARAYEQYF	TGTGCCAGCAGCTGGGGCAGGCTCGCGAGAGCCTACGAGCAGTACTTC
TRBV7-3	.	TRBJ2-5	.	CASSRGGAEGETQYF	TGTGCCAGCAGTAGGGGGGGGGCTGAGGGAGAGACCCAGTACTTC
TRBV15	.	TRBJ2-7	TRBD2	CATSRERGTSYEQYF	TGTGCCACCAGCAGAGAGCGGGGGACCAGTTACGAGCAGTACTTC
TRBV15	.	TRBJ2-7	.	CATSREVAGAGYEQYF	TGTGCCACCAGCAGAGAGGTGGCAGGGGCAGGGTACGAGCAGTACTTC
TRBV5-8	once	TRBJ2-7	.	CASSSRLAYEQYF	TGTGCCAGCAGCTCGAGACTAGCCTACGAGCAGTACTTC
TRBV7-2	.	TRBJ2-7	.	CASSLGGRESYEQYF	TGTGCCAGCAGCTTAGGGGGAAGGGAGTCCTACGAGCAGTACTTC
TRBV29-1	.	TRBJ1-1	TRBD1	CSGRDRGGTEAFF	TGCAGCGGACGGGACAGGGGTGGCACTGAAGCTTTCTTT
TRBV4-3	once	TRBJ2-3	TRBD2	CASSQGLAGGTTDTQYF	TGCGCCAGCAGCCAAGGACTAGCGGGGGGCACCACAGATACGCAGTATTTT
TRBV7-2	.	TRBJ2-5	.	CASSPGWQVQETQYF	TGTGCCAGCAGCCCCGGTTGGCAGGTTCAAGAGACCCAGTACTTC
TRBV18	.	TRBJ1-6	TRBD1	CASSPRLAGDRGNSPLHF	TGTGCCAGCTCACCAAGGCTGGCGGGGGACAGGGGTAATTCACCCCTCCACTTT